The 16 T cell receptor beta chains presented below share a single source sample, sequenced in a study of shared clonotypes between healthy human individuals. The repertoire was sequenced with immunoSEQ multiplex PCR; TCRdb's copy has only in-frame clones and lacks some. Here the sample spans fewer than 650,000 clones, roughly four fifths being singletons. Sample: PBMCs. Every receptor here comes from a woman aged 40-49 years in good health. Some clones in this sample may be carry-over from other donors' samples.

About this clone: The same CDR3 arises from other DNA sequences in this sample as well. This sequence joins TRBV5-1 and TRBJ2-5, with 10 bases lining up with TRBD1. Per germline, CDR1 SGHRS and CDR2 YFSETQ. V lost 3 bases, J lost 4 bases, and 6 bases stayed unmatched. The CDR3 length is 15 residues. The CDR3 loop reads CASSYMTGGGETQYF. CDR3 DNA sequence: TGCGCCAGCAGCTATATGACAGGGGGCGGAGAGACCCAGTACTTC.

This chain connects TRBV2 to TRBJ1-4; D call uncertain. Per the germline V gene, CDR1 is SNHLY and CDR2 is FYNNEI. The length of the CDR3 is 13 residues. Deletions cut 6 bases from V and 5 bases from J, with 10 bases between. The CDR3, as DNA: TGTGCCAGCAGAGGACGGGGAAATGAAAAACTGTTTTTT. Its translation: CASRGRGNEKLFF.

This chain uses TRBV9 with TRBJ1-5; the D gene is possibly TRBD1 (5 bases). This CDR3 has 15 residues. Trimming cost V 6 bases and J 6 bases, with 19 bases left between them. CDR1 is SGDLS and CDR2 is YYNGEE in the germline V gene. CDR3 region: CASTTTGDGSQPQHF. As DNA, the CDR3 is TGTGCCAGCACCACGACCGGGGACGGCAGTCAGCCCCAGCATTTT. Based on the CDR3 plus reference TRBV9 and TRBJ1-5, the full variable domain is DSGVTQTPKHLITATGQRVTLRCSPRSGDLSVYWYQQSLDQGLQFLIQYYNGEERAKGNILERFSAQQFPDLHSELNLSSLELGDSALYFCASTTTGDGSQPQHFGDGTRLSIL.

This clone was counted only a few times. This chain links TRBV6-1 with TRBJ1-2, with D uncertain. Germline CDR1 is MNHNS and CDR2 is SASEGT. V was shortened by 4 bases and J by 8 bases, with 14 bases between the two germline ends. The CDR3 covers 13 residues. This CDR3 is CASSGTVAGGYTF. CDR3 DNA sequence: TGTGCCAGCAGTGGGACGGTGGCAGGAGGCTACACCTTC.

The chain is built from TRBV29-1 and TRBJ2-7; 10 bases align to TRBD2. The CDR3 consists of 12 residues. CDR1 SQVTM and CDR2 ANQGSEA come from the germline V gene. V lost 7 bases, J lost 3 bases, and 3 bases stayed unmatched. CDR3 sequence: CSGTSGNYEQYF. DNA of the CDR3: TGCAGCGGGACTAGCGGAAACTACGAGCAGTACTTC.

This clone appeared a few times. The CDR3 bases are TGTGCCTGGAGTATTAACAGGGGCGAGCAGTACTTC. Protein sequence: CAWSINRGEQYF. The gene calls are TRBV30 and TRBJ2-7, with 7 nucleotides matching TRBD1. V gave up 2 bases and J gave up 6 bases; unmatched junction bases: 4. There are 12 residues in the CDR3. The germline V gene has CDR1 GTSNPN and CDR2 SVGIG (reference sequence).

The genes are TRBV5-1 and TRBJ1-5; 10 bases line up with TRBD1. There are 15 residues in the CDR3. Germline CDR1 and CDR2: SGHRS and YFSETQ. V trimming: 0 bases; J trimming: 8 bases; junction bases outside the gene matches: 5. CDR3 in amino acids: CASSLAGTGEEPQHF. The DNA of the CDR3 is TGCGCCAGCAGCTTGGCGGGGACAGGGGAAGAGCCCCAGCATTTT.

This chain links TRBV5-1 with TRBJ2-7; TRBD1 or TRBD2 may be the D gene (5 bases each). Germline V gene sequence: CDR1 SGHRS, CDR2 YFSETQ. Trimming shortened V by 0 bases and J by 3 bases, and 10 bases separated the two germline ends. CDR3 length: 14 amino acids. The CDR3: CASSLVGTDYEQYF. For the CDR3, the DNA is TGCGCCAGCAGCTTGGTAGGGACGGACTACGAGCAGTACTTC.

Concerning this clone: One end of the junction does not line up with germline, which may come from a read error. Additional DNA sequences in this sample encode the identical CDR3. The rearrangement uses TRBV9 and TRBJ1-1; 7 bases are a match to TRBD1. The germline CDR1 and CDR2 sequences are SGDLS and YYNGEE. The CDR3 sequence is 15 residues long. The CDR3 spells CASSADGQANTEAFF. CDR3 nucleotide sequence: TGTGCCAGCAGCGCAGACGGACAGGCCAACACCGAAGCTTTCTTT.

This sequence joins TRBV7-9 and TRBJ2-2, with no clear D. V lost 6 bases and J lost 6, with 14 bases in between. The germline V gene encodes CDR1 SEHNR and CDR2 FQNEAQ (reference sequence). CDR3 length: 14 residues. In DNA form, the CDR3 reads TGTGCCAGCAGTCCCGACCCCTCGCCCGGGGAGCTGTTTTTT. Amino acid sequence: CASSPDPSPGELFF.

This clone was observed a few times. The J gene is TRBJ1-1, the V gene TRBV11-2; a possible D gene is TRBD1 (5 bases). Germline V gene sequence: CDR1 SGHAT, CDR2 FQNNGV. This CDR3 region has 13 residues. V lost 5 bases and J 0 bases, leaving 7 bases between the germline ends. The CDR3 nucleotides are TGTGCCAGCAGCCGGGGGATGAACACTGAAGCTTTCTTT. It yields the protein CASSRGMNTEAFF.

This chain connects TRBV7-6 to TRBJ2-2; the D is unclear. CDR3 length equals 15 residues. The germline V gene encodes CDR1 SGHVS and CDR2 FNYEAQ. V lost 5 bases and J lost 8, with 18 bases in between. The CDR3 here is CASSTTPDPVGELFF. The DNA of the CDR3 is TGTGCCAGCAGCACTACCCCGGACCCAGTTGGGGAGCTGTTTTTT.

The rearrangement links TRBV5-1 to TRBJ2-5; 16 bases line up with TRBD2. Germline lookup yields CDR1 SGHRS and CDR2 YFSETQ. The V and J ends lost 3 bases and 0 bases, in that order; junction bases with no gene match: 8. This CDR3 is built from 19 residues. CDR3 sequence reads: CASSSGMGLAGGNQETQYF. Here the CDR3 DNA reads TGCGCCAGCAGCTCTGGAATGGGACTAGCGGGGGGGAACCAAGAGACCCAGTACTTC.

This chain joins TRBV6-1 and TRBJ2-7; TRBD1 matches at 8 bases. The germline CDR1 and CDR2 sequences are MNHNS and SASEGT. CDR3 length equals 15 residues. J gave up 6 bases and V 2 bases, and 9 bases lay outside the gene matches. The CDR3 is CASSELRDRYAEQYF. The CDR3 DNA follows: TGTGCCAGCAGTGAATTAAGGGACAGGTATGCCGAGCAGTACTTC.

The count of this clone is one. The rearrangement uses TRBV30 and TRBJ2-7; a weak D match, TRBD2 (6 bases). The V end lost 2 bases, the J end lost 0 bases, and 11 bases lay between the germline ends. The CDR3 covers 14 residues. The germline V gene encodes CDR1 GTSNPN and CDR2 SVGIG (reference sequence). The CDR3 sequence is CAWSLTGASYEQYF. The CDR3 DNA is TGTGCCTGGAGTCTGACGGGAGCCTCCTACGAGCAGTACTTC.

The genes are TRBV7-9 and TRBJ2-3, with a tentative D call TRBD1 (6 bases). The V and J ends lost 5 bases and 1 base respectively, with 10 bases between them. Germline V lookup: CDR1 SEHNR, CDR2 FQNEAQ (reference sequence). CDR3 size: 14 residues. CDR3 coding DNA: TGTGCCAGCAGCACAAGACAGGGCACAGATACGCAGTATTTT. It codes for CASSTRQGTDTQYF. The variable domain in full, with the rest retrieved from reference TRBV7-9 and TRBJ2-3, is DTGVSQNPRHKITKRGQNVTFRCDPISEHNRLYWYRQTLGQGPEFLTYFQNEAQLEKSRLLSDRFSAERPKGSFSTLEIQRTEQGDSAMYLCASSTRQGTDTQYFGPGTRLTVL.